The rows below give T cell receptor beta chains drawn from one sample of a study of shared clonotypes between healthy human individuals. Generated by immunoSEQ multiplex PCR, the TCRdb table keeps only in-frame clones and is missing some. The sample lists some 2,400,000 clones, nearly 97% occurring once. The sequenced sample was naive CD4+ T cells sorted from blood. Source of these receptors: a man younger than 35 in good health. The CDR3 runs from the conserved cysteine through the conserved F or W. A D gene is named only where the DNA matches it firmly. Not all rows give a size; the values are once, few, many and, for expanded clones, a class.

d_call	cdr3_length	v_call	j_call	clone_size	cdr3_nt	cdr3_aa
TRBD1	12	TRBV28	TRBJ1-1	.	TGTGCCAGCAGTCAAGGACAGGGTGAAGCTTTCTTT	CASSQGQGEAFF
.	13	TRBV7-2	TRBJ2-1	.	TGTGCCAGCAGCTTAGGCCAGGCGGCTGAGCAGTTCTTC	CASSLGQAAEQFF
.	13	TRBV5-6	TRBJ2-5	.	TGTGCCAGCAGCTTGGGGCAGCAAGAGACCCAGTACTTC	CASSLGQQETQYF
TRBD1	16	TRBV6-6	TRBJ2-7	.	TGTGCCAGCAGAGGATATCCGGGGACAGGGGTTTGGGAGCAGTACTTC	CASRGYPGTGVWEQYF
.	17	TRBV2	TRBJ2-2	.	TGTGCCAGCAGACCGGGACCAGAGAAAAACAGGGAGGTGGAGCTGTTTTTT	CASRPGPEKNREVELFF
.	15	TRBV10-2	TRBJ1-2	.	TGCGCCAGCAGCGAAGGACGGATCTATAACTATGGCTACACCTTC	CASSEGRIYNYGYTF
TRBD1	14	TRBV10-3	TRBJ1-5	.	TGTGCCATCAGTAAAACGGACAGGGACCAGCCCCAGCATTTT	CAISKTDRDQPQHF
.	16	TRBV6-5	TRBJ1-2	.	TGTGCCAGCAGTTACTCGCCAGGTGGAATAGTCTATGGCTACACCTTC	CASSYSPGGIVYGYTF
TRBD1	16	TRBV7-9	TRBJ2-5	.	TGTGCCAGCAGCTTACCCGGGACAGGGAAGCAAGAGACCCAGTACTTC	CASSLPGTGKQETQYF
TRBD1	14	TRBV28	TRBJ2-7	.	TGTGCCAGCAGTTTACAGGGGGCGGGGTACGAGCAGTACTTC	CASSLQGAGYEQYF
TRBD1	13	TRBV28	TRBJ1-2	.	TGTGCCAGCAGTTATACAGGGGGCAAAGGCTACACCTTC	CASSYTGGKGYTF
.	15	TRBV5-4	TRBJ1-2	once	TGTGCCAGCAGCTTGTTAGGGCCGGCTAACTATGGCTACACCTTC	CASSLLGPANYGYTF
.	13	TRBV7-8	TRBJ1-1	.	TGTGCCAGCAGCTTAGTTGGAAACACTGAAGCTTTCTTT	CASSLVGNTEAFF
.	14	TRBV5-6	TRBJ1-5	.	TGTGCCAGCAGCGGGACCGATAGCAATCAGCCCCAGCATTTT	CASSGTDSNQPQHF
.	15	TRBV5-6	TRBJ2-3	.	TGTGCCAGCAGCTTGGACAGGATTAGCACAGATACGCAGTATTTT	CASSLDRISTDTQYF
.	16	TRBV7-9	TRBJ2-7	.	TGTGCCAGCAGCTTTGTGAGTCGGGGGCGCTCCTACGAGCAGTACTTC	CASSFVSRGRSYEQYF
.	19	TRBV12-5	TRBJ1-2	.	TGTGCTAGTGGTCCCTCGGGGGGAAGGAGCCATCGAACTAACTATGGCTACACCTTC	CASGPSGGRSHRTNYGYTF
TRBD2	15	TRBV7-9	TRBJ2-1	.	TGTGCCAGCAGCCCTAACCTAGCGGGGGACAATGAGCAGTTCTTC	CASSPNLAGDNEQFF
.	14	TRBV2	TRBJ2-7	once	TGTGCCAGCATCGAGGAAGGGGGGATCTACGAGCAGTACTTC	CASIEEGGIYEQYF
.	15	TRBV18	TRBJ1-2	.	TGTGCCAGCTCACCTGGGGCACAGGGAGGCGATGGCTACACCTTC	CASSPGAQGGDGYTF
.	14	TRBV28	TRBJ2-7	.	TGTGCCAGCAGTTCCCTTCACCTCTCCTACGAGCAGTACTTC	CASSSLHLSYEQYF
.	13	TRBV7-7	TRBJ1-3	.	TGTGCTAGCCCCGCGGGGTGCAGAAACACCATATATTTT	CASPAGCRNTIYF
.	14	TRBV7-2	TRBJ2-5	.	TGTGCCAGCAGCTTTCGCGGGCCTTACGAGACCCAGTACTTC	CASSFRGPYETQYF
.	14	TRBV6-5	TRBJ1-6	.	TGTGCCAGCAGCCGCACCACCGGGAATTCACCCCTCCACTTT	CASSRTTGNSPLHF
.	12	TRBV6-5	TRBJ2-7	.	TGTGCCAGCAGTTACAGAGGTCGCGAGCAGTACTTC	CASSYRGREQYF
.	13	TRBV18	TRBJ2-7	.	TGTGCCAGCTCACCACCTGGCAAGTCCGAGCAGTACTTC	CASSPPGKSEQYF
.	14	TRBV11-3	TRBJ2-3	.	TGTGCCAGCAGCTTGGGCCGGGGCACAGATACGCAGTATTTT	CASSLGRGTDTQYF
.	13	TRBV19	TRBJ2-7	.	TGTGCCAGTAGTCGATCGGCGGGCTACGAGCAGTACTTC	CASSRSAGYEQYF
.	17	TRBV7-2	TRBJ2-7	.	TGTGCCAGCAGATTATCACCCGCGACTTCGACTTCCTACGAGCAGTACTTC	CASRLSPATSTSYEQYF
.	13	TRBV6-5	TRBJ1-1	.	TGTGCCAGCAGTCGGGACCATAACACTGAAGCTTTCTTT	CASSRDHNTEAFF
.	13	TRBV7-9	TRBJ2-5	once	TGTGCCAGCAGCTTGGGGGAGTTATGGACCCAGTACTTC	CASSLGELWTQYF
TRBD1	15	TRBV4-2	TRBJ2-5	once	TGTGCCAGCAGCCCCTCAAGGGGGCGGCAAGAGACCCAGTACTTC	CASSPSRGRQETQYF
.	13	TRBV11-2	TRBJ2-7	.	TGTGCCAGCAGTTTATCGGGGGCCTACGAGCAGTACTTC	CASSLSGAYEQYF
.	19	TRBV5-8	TRBJ1-5	.	TGTGCCAGCAGCTTGGTGGAAGGAGCAGGGCGCTATAGCAATCAGCCCCAGCATTTT	CASSLVEGAGRYSNQPQHF
.	12	TRBV29-1	TRBJ1-2	.	TGCAGCGTTCGGTCAGGCTTGCACGGCTACACCTTC	CSVRSGLHGYTF
TRBD2	13	TRBV14	TRBJ2-7	.	TGTGCCAGCAGCCCGGGAGGCCCGTACGAGCAGTACTTC	CASSPGGPYEQYF
TRBD1	17	TRBV10-3	TRBJ2-6	.	TGTGCCATCAGTGCGGGACAGGCGAGCTCTGGGGCCAACGTCCTGACTTTC	CAISAGQASSGANVLTF
.	16	TRBV6-1	TRBJ2-7	.	TGTGCCAGCAGTGACCCCTCGCGGGACCCCCCTTACGAGCAGTACTTC	CASSDPSRDPPYEQYF
TRBD1	15	TRBV7-2	TRBJ1-5	.	TGTGCCAGCAGCATCTCCGGGACAGGCAATCAGCCCCAGCATTTT	CASSISGTGNQPQHF
TRBD1	16	TRBV10-3	TRBJ1-6	.	TGTGCCACCTTGGGAAGGGACAGGTCGGGTGATTCACCCCTCCACTTT	CATLGRDRSGDSPLHF
TRBD1	16	TRBV18	TRBJ2-7	.	TGTGCCAGCTCACCACCGGTTTCGACAGGGAGAGCCGAGCAGTACTTC	CASSPPVSTGRAEQYF
.	17	TRBV19	TRBJ2-2	.	TGTGCCAGTAGTATAGGGTCGGGGCCCGCGAACACCGGGGAGCTGTTTTTT	CASSIGSGPANTGELFF
.	14	TRBV7-3	TRBJ2-2	few	TGTGCCAGCAGCTTATCAGGGAACACCGGGGAGCTGTTTTTT	CASSLSGNTGELFF
.	14	TRBV28	TRBJ1-6	.	TGTGCCAGCAGTCTTCGTACTTATAATTCACCCCTCCACTTT	CASSLRTYNSPLHF
.	15	TRBV6-6	TRBJ2-7	.	TGTGCCAGCAATTCTTTCTCCCGGGGCGCCGACGAGCAGTACTTC	CASNSFSRGADEQYF